The 20 T cell receptor beta chains presented below share a single source sample, sequenced in a study of cytomegalovirus exposure and HLA in healthy donors. Primers: 60 Vbeta forward and 13 Jbeta reverse. Measured with immunoSEQ multiplex PCR; TCRdb has only the in-frame clones, and not every one. The profile covers roughly 280,000 clones, with under 80% appearing a single time and over 2% taken by the ten largest. The sample consisted of PBMCs. The receptors come from a female donor in good health and CMV-seronegative.

This chain connects TRBV12-5 to TRBJ2-3; D is uncertain. The ends were cut back, 5 bases at V and 5 bases at J, with 8 bases in the middle. The CDR3 is 12 amino acids. CDR1 is LGHNT and CDR2 is FRNRAP in the germline V gene. CDR3 sequence: CASGPPGDTQYF. CDR3 in DNA: TGTGCTAGTGGTCCCCCGGGAGATACGCAGTATTTT.

This clone has only a few counts. The chain carries TRBV11-2 and TRBJ2-7; 9 nucleotides agree with TRBD2. Germline V CDR1 and CDR2: SGHAT, FQNNGV. The CDR3 is 15 amino acids. V was pared by 5 bases and J by 1 base, with 6 bases of the junction left unmatched. CDR3 protein: CASSPGLADSYEQYF. The CDR3 DNA is TGTGCCAGCAGCCCGGGACTAGCTGATTCCTACGAGCAGTACTTC.

The gene calls are TRBV28 and TRBJ1-2; D perhaps matches TRBD1 (5 bases). Germline-derived CDR1 and CDR2 are MDHEN and SYDVKM. The CDR3 has 13 amino acids. V was shortened by 5 bases and J by 7 bases, with 14 bases between the two germline ends. The CDR3 spells CASSVPQGFGYTF. The CDR3 DNA follows: TGTGCCAGCAGTGTCCCCCAGGGATTTGGCTACACCTTC.

V and J are TRBV28 and TRBJ2-7; D not resolved. V shed 5 bases and J shed 7 bases, with 12 bases lying between them. The CDR3 runs to 12 residues. Germline assignment: CDR1 MDHEN and CDR2 SYDVKM. The CDR3 spells CASSLPGPEQYF. For the CDR3, the DNA is TGTGCCAGCAGTCTACCCGGTCCAGAGCAGTACTTC.

The chain uses TRBV28 and TRBJ2-2, with D perhaps TRBD2 (6 bases). CDR1 and CDR2 from the germline V gene are MDHEN and SYDVKM. The length of the CDR3 is 15 residues. Trimming took 8 bases from V and 2 from J, leaving 15 bases between them. CDR3 in DNA: TGTGCCAGCCGAGTAGCGGAGATTAACACCGGGGAGCTGTTTTTT. Its translation is CASRVAEINTGELFF.

The V and J genes are TRBV7-9 and TRBJ2-3; D is undetermined. This CDR3 spans 13 amino acids. Germline CDR1 reads SEHNR; CDR2 reads FQNEAQ (reference sequence). The V gene lost 5 bases and the J gene lost 3 bases, with 9 bases spanning the gap. CDR3 loop: CASSLLSTDTQYF. CDR3 in DNA: TGTGCCAGCAGCCTCCTAAGTACAGATACGCAGTATTTT. The full variable domain, completed using reference TRBV7-9 and TRBJ2-3, is DTGVSQNPRHKITKRGQNVTFRCDPISEHNRLYWYRQTLGQGPEFLTYFQNEAQLEKSRLLSDRFSAERPKGSFSTLEIQRTEQGDSAMYLCASSLLSTDTQYFGPGTRLTVL.

The rearrangement uses TRBV29-1 and TRBJ2-2; D remains unclear. V was shortened by 6 bases and J by 0 bases, with 11 bases between the two germline ends. The CDR3 consists of 14 residues. From germline, CDR1 is SQVTM and CDR2 ANQGSEA. This chain's CDR3 is CSVIHTANTGELFF. The CDR3 DNA reads as TGCAGCGTGATACATACCGCGAACACCGGGGAGCTGTTTTTT.

This chain uses TRBV19 with TRBJ2-2, with D unresolved. CDR1 and CDR2 (germline): LNHDA, SQIVND (reference sequence). This CDR3 contains 16 residues. V lost 7 bases and J lost 0, with 15 bases in between. CDR3 bases: TGTGCCAGTAAGTGGCTTCTAGGCGCGAACACCGGGGAGCTGTTTTTT. It specifies CASKWLLGANTGELFF.

The chain combines TRBV6-6 with TRBJ2-5; 7 positions agree with TRBD1. J was trimmed by 5 bases and V by 2 bases; bases with no gene match: 5. The CDR3 has 14 amino acids. Germline CDR1 reads MNHNY; CDR2 reads SVGAGI (reference sequence). CDR3 protein: CASSYADRRETQYF. CDR3 in DNA: TGTGCCAGCAGTTACGCGGACAGGCGGGAGACCCAGTACTTC.

This clone appeared a single time. This chain joins TRBV19 and TRBJ2-7, with 9 bases matching TRBD1. The V gene's germline CDR1 is LNHDA and CDR2 SQIVND (reference sequence). The length of the CDR3 is 14 residues. V shed 10 bases and J 4 bases; nucleotides not matched to a gene: 11. The CDR3 coding sequence is TGTGCCACCCGACACCCGGACAGGGGTTACGAGCAGTACTTC. This gives the protein CATRHPDRGYEQYF.

There are a few counts of this clone. Other DNA sequences in the same sample also yield this CDR3. V is TRBV4-1 and J is TRBJ2-1; the D gene is possibly TRBD1 (7 bases). V lost 6 bases to trimming and J lost 2 bases, with 14 bases between them. Germline V lookup: CDR1 MGHRA, CDR2 YSYEKL. The CDR3 length is 15 residues. Written as DNA, the CDR3 is TGCGCCAGCAGATCACCAGGGGGGCCCTACAATGAGCAGTTCTTC. Amino acid sequence: CASRSPGGPYNEQFF.

In this sample, this clone turned up a few times. CDR3 in amino acids: CASRTSGRADTQYF. CDR3 bases: TGTGCCAGCCGGACTAGCGGGAGGGCAGATACGCAGTATTTT. The rearrangement joins TRBV18 to TRBJ2-3; 15 bases are shared with TRBD2. Germline V lookup: CDR1 KGHSH, CDR2 LQKENI. Germline trimming cut 8 bases from V and 4 bases from J; bases unmatched to any gene: 1. CDR3 length: 14 amino acids.

The rearrangement joins TRBV10-1 to TRBJ2-2; TRBD2 agrees at 14 bases. Germline V gene lookup returns CDR1 WNHNN and CDR2 SYGVQD (reference sequence). The CDR3 extends over 18 amino acids. V gave up 3 bases and J gave up 7 bases; unmatched junction bases: 10. The DNA of the CDR3 is TGCGCCAGCAGTGAAACCGGGACTAGCGGGAGATCGGGCGGGGAGCTGTTTTTT. Translation gives CASSETGTSGRSGGELFF.

The V call is TRBV6-5, the J call TRBJ1-5; 10 nucleotides align to TRBD1. Looked up from germline, CDR1 is MNHEY and CDR2 is SVGAGI. CDR3 length: 15 residues. Trimming at V came to 5 bases and at J to 4 bases, leaving 5 bases not matched to a gene. The CDR3 loop is CASSQGQGRNQPQHF. DNA of the CDR3: TGTGCCAGCAGTCAGGGACAGGGGAGGAATCAGCCCCAGCATTTT.

The chain joins TRBV9 to TRBJ2-2, with D maybe TRBD2 (6 bases). This CDR3 has 15 amino acids. The germline V and J ends were trimmed by 2 bases and 3 bases, with 11 bases remaining between them. Germline V lookup: CDR1 SGDLS, CDR2 YYNGEE. The CDR3 here is CASSVGGTDTGELFF. CDR3 coding DNA: TGTGCCAGCAGCGTGGGCGGGACCGACACCGGGGAGCTGTTTTTT. Drawing the rest from reference TRBV9 and TRBJ2-2, the complete variable domain is DSGVTQTPKHLITATGQRVTLRCSPRSGDLSVYWYQQSLDQGLQFLIQYYNGEERAKGNILERFSAQQFPDLHSELNLSSLELGDSALYFCASSVGGTDTGELFFGEGSRLTVL.

The chain employs TRBV5-4 and TRBJ2-5; TRBD2 matches at 8 bases. The CDR3 loop spans 14 amino acids. The junction had 1 base not matched to a gene; V was cut back by 0 bases and J by 3 bases. CDR1 SGHNT and CDR2 YYREEE come from the germline V gene (reference sequence). CDR3 amino acids: CASSLAGGKETQYF. CDR3 in DNA: TGTGCCAGCAGCTTGGCGGGAGGGAAAGAGACCCAGTACTTC.

This clone was observed a few times. CDR3 bases: TGCGCCAGCAGTCAACCCCCTAGCGGGAGGACGGCAGATACGCAGTATTTT. It is translated as CASSQPPSGRTADTQYF. The V and J genes are TRBV4-1 and TRBJ2-3, with TRBD2 matching 11 bases. The CDR3 is 17 residues long. After removal of 6 bases from V and 4 bases from J, the junction contained 12 bases not matched to a gene. CDR1 is MGHRA and CDR2 is YSYEKL in the germline V gene.

The chain recombines TRBV6-5 with TRBJ2-1; TRBD2 matches at 7 bases. There are 13 residues in the CDR3. The V and J ends lost 5 bases and 10 bases, in that order; junction bases with no gene match: 8. Germline CDR1 reads MNHEY; CDR2 reads SVGAGI. The CDR3 loop reads CASSEVLASEQFF. As DNA, the CDR3 is TGTGCCAGCAGTGAGGTACTAGCGAGCGAGCAGTTCTTC.

The chain uses TRBV30 and TRBJ1-1; 7 bases are a match to TRBD1. V gave up 4 bases and J gave up 6 bases; unmatched junction bases: 5. Germline CDR1 reads GTSNPN; CDR2 reads SVGIG (reference sequence). The CDR3 is made up of 12 amino acids. The CDR3 here is CAWILGGAEAFF. CDR3 bases: TGTGCCTGGATTCTAGGGGGCGCTGAAGCTTTCTTT.

V usage is TRBV10-1 and J usage is TRBJ2-1; 9 bases are a match to TRBD2. Looked up from germline, CDR1 is WNHNN and CDR2 is SYGVQD (reference sequence). The CDR3 covers 14 residues. Trimming cost V 5 bases and J 8 bases; bases outside gene matches: 7. CDR3 sequence: CASSLAGVPYEQFF. The CDR3 DNA reads as TGCGCCAGCAGTTTAGCGGGAGTACCATATGAGCAGTTCTTC.